This is a list of T cell receptor beta chains from one sample in a study of blood T cell repertoires in COVID-19. TCRdb's table, derived via immunoSEQ multiplex PCR, lists solely in-frame clones and lacks some. The data hold tens of thousands of clones, with 85% observed a single time. Sequenced sample: peripheral blood. These receptors were taken from a man aged 70-80 years with acute or convalescent COVID-19. Each CDR3 is given with its conserved first and last residue. A D gene is named only where the DNA matches it firmly. The listing skips clone size in some rows; elsewhere it reads once, few, many or a size class.

TRBV6-6,TRBJ2-3,.,.,CASRLGDTQYF,TGTGCCAGCAGGCTCGGAGATACGCAGTATTTT
TRBV24-1,TRBJ2-7,.,TRBD1,CATTRTGKDHEQYF,TGTGCCACCACGAGGACAGGGAAGGACCACGAGCAGTACTTC
TRBV5-1,TRBJ2-1,.,TRBD2,CASSLGSGDPYNEQFF,TGCGCCAGCAGCTTGGGAAGCGGGGATCCCTACAATGAGCAGTTCTTC
TRBV18,TRBJ2-5,.,.,CASSPYREETQYF,TGTGCCAGCTCACCCTACAGGGAAGAGACCCAGTACTTC
TRBV5-4,TRBJ1-4,.,.,CASSLGPGDANEKLFF,TGTGCCAGCAGCTTGGGTCCAGGGGACGCTAATGAAAAACTGTTTTTT
TRBV12-5,TRBJ2-2,.,TRBD2,CASGFLAGGNTGELFF,TGTGCTAGTGGTTTCCTAGCGGGGGGGAACACCGGGGAGCTGTTTTTT
TRBV9,TRBJ2-1,.,TRBD2,CASGLAGGPYNEQFF,TGTGCCAGCGGACTGGCGGGGGGGCCCTACAATGAGCAGTTCTTC
TRBV24-1,TRBJ2-1,.,.,CATSASGLGNEQFF,TGTGCCACCAGTGCCTCAGGGCTAGGGAATGAGCAGTTCTTC
TRBV19,TRBJ1-3,.,.,CATGNQRVWDTIYF,TGTGCCACCGGAAATCAGCGGGTTTGGGACACCATATATTTT
TRBV7-3,TRBJ2-5,.,TRBD1,CASSLDREETQYF,TGTGCCAGCAGCCTCGACAGGGAGGAGACCCAGTACTTC
TRBV11-2,TRBJ1-1,.,.,CASSFVGRGVTEAFF,TGTGCCAGCAGCTTTGTTGGCAGGGGCGTCACTGAAGCTTTCTTT
TRBV19,TRBJ2-7,few,TRBD1,CASSLSPTGEKYEQYF,TGTGCCAGTAGTTTAAGCCCGACAGGGGAAAAATACGAGCAGTACTTC
TRBV23-1,TRBJ1-5,.,.,CASSQCRLVADSNQPQHF,TGCGCCAGCAGTCAATGCCGTCTGGTGGCAGATAGCAATCAGCCCCAGCATTTT
TRBV2,TRBJ2-1,.,.,CASSYLDKYVNEQFF,TGTGCCAGCAGTTACCTCGACAAATATGTTAATGAGCAGTTCTTC
TRBV5-1,TRBJ1-1,.,.,CASSLAAVNTEAFF,TGCGCCAGCAGCTTGGCCGCAGTGAACACTGAAGCTTTCTTT
TRBV7-2,TRBJ2-1,.,.,CASSLGQLAQFF,TGTGCCAGCAGCTTAGGGCAGTTAGCGCAGTTCTTC
TRBV12-3/TRBV12-4,TRBJ2-3,.,.,CASISQSAGTQYF,TGTGCCAGCATTTCCCAATCTGCGGGGACGCAGTATTTT
TRBV6-5,TRBJ2-5,.,.,CASSREGGETQYF,TGTGCCAGCAGCAGGGAGGGGGGAGAGACCCAGTACTTC
TRBV7-2,TRBJ1-2,.,.,CASSLMRGPYGYTF,TGTGCCAGCAGTTTGATGCGCGGGCCGTACGGCTACACCTTC
TRBV6-5,TRBJ2-7,.,.,CASSYSTGIYEQYF,TGTGCCAGCAGTTACTCAACAGGGATTTACGAGCAGTACTTC
TRBV13,TRBJ2-1,few,TRBD1,CASSFLTGTGGFHNEQFF,TGTGCCAGCAGCTTTCTAACCGGGACAGGGGGCTTCCACAATGAGCAGTTCTTC
TRBV6-5,TRBJ2-6,.,.,CASRVGVGANVLTF,TGTGCCAGCAGAGTAGGGGTCGGGGCCAACGTCCTGACTTTC
TRBV6-6,TRBJ2-7,.,TRBD2,CASSKLSGGEYEQYF,TGTGCCAGCAGTAAACTTAGCGGGGGAGAATACGAGCAGTACTTC
TRBV9,TRBJ2-3,once,TRBD2,CASSPRLAGGPGPDTQYF,TGTGCCAGCAGCCCTCGCCTAGCGGGGGGCCCGGGTCCAGATACGCAGTATTTT
TRBV6-5,TRBJ2-1,once,TRBD1,CASSYSTGDGDDEQFF,TGTGCCAGCAGTTACTCGACAGGGGACGGTGACGATGAGCAGTTCTTC
TRBV5-4,TRBJ1-2,.,TRBD1,CASTESGQRYGYTF,TGTGCCAGCACCGAATCGGGACAGCGCTATGGCTACACCTTC
TRBV11-2,TRBJ2-3,.,.,CASSPARGTDTQYF,TGTGCCAGCAGCCCCGCCCGGGGGACAGATACGCAGTATTTT
TRBV7-9,TRBJ2-7,few,.,CASSQTTGLEISYEQYF,TGTGCCAGCAGCCAGACTACAGGGTTAGAGATCTCCTACGAGCAGTACTTC
TRBV7-6,TRBJ2-2,.,.,CASSYQGAGNTGELFF,TGTGCCAGCAGCTACCAAGGGGCAGGGAACACCGGGGAGCTGTTTTTT
TRBV5-1,TRBJ1-6,once,.,CASSLDPGVGNSPLHF,TGCGCCAGCAGCTTGGATCCCGGGGTTGGTAATTCACCCCTCCACTTT
TRBV2,TRBJ2-5,.,TRBD1,CASSGAPGQGETQYF,TGTGCCAGCAGTGGAGCCCCGGGACAGGGGGAGACCCAGTACTTC